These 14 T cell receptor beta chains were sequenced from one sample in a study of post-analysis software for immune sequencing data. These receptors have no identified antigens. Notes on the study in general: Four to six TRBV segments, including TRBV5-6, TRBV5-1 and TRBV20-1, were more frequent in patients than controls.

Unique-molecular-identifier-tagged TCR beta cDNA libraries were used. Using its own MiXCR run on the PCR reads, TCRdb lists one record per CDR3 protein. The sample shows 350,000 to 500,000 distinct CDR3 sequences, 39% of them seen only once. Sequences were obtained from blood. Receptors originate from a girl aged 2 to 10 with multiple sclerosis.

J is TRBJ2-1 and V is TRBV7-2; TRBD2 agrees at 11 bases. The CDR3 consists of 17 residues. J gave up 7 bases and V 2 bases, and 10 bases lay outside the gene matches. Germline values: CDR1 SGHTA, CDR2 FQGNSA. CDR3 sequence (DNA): TGTGCCAGCAGCTTATCATTTAGCGGGAGGGCGCAGAATGAGCAGTTCTTC. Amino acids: CASSLSFSGRAQNEQFF.

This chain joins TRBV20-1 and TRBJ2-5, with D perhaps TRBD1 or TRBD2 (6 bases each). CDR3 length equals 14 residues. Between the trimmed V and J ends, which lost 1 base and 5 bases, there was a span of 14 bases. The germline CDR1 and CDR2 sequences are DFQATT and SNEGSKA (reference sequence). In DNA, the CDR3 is TGCAGTGCTAGAGTGTTTTGGGGGGCCGAGACCCAGTACTTC. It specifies CSARVFWGAETQYF.

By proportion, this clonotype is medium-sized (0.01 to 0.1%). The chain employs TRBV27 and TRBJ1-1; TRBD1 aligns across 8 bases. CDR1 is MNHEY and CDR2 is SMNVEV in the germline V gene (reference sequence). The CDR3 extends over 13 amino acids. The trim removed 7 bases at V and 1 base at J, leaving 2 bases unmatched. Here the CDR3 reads CASNTGGNTEAFF. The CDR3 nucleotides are TGTGCCAGCAACACAGGGGGGAACACTGAAGCTTTCTTT.

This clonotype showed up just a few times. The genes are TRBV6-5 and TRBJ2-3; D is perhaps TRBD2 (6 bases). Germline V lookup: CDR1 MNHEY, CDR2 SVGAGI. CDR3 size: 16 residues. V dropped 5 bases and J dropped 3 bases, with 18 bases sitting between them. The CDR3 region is CASSPRGAVATDTQYF. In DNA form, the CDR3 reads TGTGCCAGCAGTCCCCGCGGGGCGGTAGCAACAGATACGCAGTATTTT.

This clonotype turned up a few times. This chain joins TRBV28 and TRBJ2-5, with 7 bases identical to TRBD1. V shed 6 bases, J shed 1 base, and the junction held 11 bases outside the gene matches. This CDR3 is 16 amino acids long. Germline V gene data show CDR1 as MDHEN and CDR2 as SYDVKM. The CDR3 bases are TGTGCCAGCAGCACCCACCGGGACAGAGTCCAAGAGACCCAGTACTTC. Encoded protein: CASSTHRDRVQETQYF.

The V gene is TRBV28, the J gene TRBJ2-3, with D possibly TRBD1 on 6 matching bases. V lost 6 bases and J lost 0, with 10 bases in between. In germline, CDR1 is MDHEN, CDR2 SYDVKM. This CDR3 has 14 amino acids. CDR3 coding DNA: TGTGCCAGCAGGGGGGCCTTTAGCACAGATACGCAGTATTTT. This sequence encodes CASRGAFSTDTQYF.

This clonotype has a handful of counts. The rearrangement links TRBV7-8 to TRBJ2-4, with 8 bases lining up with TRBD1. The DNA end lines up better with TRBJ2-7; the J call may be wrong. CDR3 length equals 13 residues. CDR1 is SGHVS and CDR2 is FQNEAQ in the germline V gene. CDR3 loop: CASSLAGQGEQYF. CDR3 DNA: TGTGCCAGCAGCTTAGCCGGACAGGGCGAGCAGTACTTC.

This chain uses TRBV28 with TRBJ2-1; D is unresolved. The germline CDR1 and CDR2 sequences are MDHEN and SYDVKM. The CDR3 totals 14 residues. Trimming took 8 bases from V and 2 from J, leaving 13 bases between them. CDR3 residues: CASYGPGPYNEQFF. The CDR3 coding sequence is TGTGCCAGCTACGGGCCCGGGCCCTACAATGAGCAGTTCTTC. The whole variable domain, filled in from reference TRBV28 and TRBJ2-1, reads DVKVTQSSRYLVKRTGEKVFLECVQDMDHENMFWYRQDPGLGLRLIYFSYDVKMKEKGDIPEGYSVSREKKERFSLILESASTNQTSMYLCASYGPGPYNEQFFGPGTRLTVL.

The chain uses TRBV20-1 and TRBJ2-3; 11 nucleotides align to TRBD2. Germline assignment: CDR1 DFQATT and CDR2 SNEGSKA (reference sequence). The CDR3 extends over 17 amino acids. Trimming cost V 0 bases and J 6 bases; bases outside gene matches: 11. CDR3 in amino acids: CSARDLGLAGGGDTQYF. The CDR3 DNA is TGCAGTGCTAGAGATCTCGGGCTAGCGGGAGGTGGGGATACGCAGTATTTT.

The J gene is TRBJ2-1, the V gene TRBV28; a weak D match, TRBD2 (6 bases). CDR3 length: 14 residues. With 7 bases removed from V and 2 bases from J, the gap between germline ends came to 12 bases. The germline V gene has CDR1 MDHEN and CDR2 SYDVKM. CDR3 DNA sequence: TGTGCCAGCAAAGGGACTGGGGCCTACAATGAGCAGTTCTTC. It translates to CASKGTGAYNEQFF.

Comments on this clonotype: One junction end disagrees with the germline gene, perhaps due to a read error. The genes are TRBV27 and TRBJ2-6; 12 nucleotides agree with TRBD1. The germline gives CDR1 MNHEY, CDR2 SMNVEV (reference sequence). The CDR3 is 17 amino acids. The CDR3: CATSGTGGISGVNVLTF. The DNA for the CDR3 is TGTGCCACCAGTGGGACAGGGGGCATCTCTGGGGTCAACGTCCTGACTTTC.

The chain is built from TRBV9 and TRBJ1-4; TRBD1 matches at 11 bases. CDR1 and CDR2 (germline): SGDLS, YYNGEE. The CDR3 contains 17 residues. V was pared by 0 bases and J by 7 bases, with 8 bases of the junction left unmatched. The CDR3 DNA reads TGTGCCAGCAGCGTAGGTGGCCCCGGGACAGGGGGTGAAAAACTGTTTTTT. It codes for CASSVGGPGTGGEKLFF.

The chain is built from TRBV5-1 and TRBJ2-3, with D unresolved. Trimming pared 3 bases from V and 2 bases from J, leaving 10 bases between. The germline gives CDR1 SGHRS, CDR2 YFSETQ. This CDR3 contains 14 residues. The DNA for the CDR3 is TGCGCCAGCAGCTGGAACTTACTCACAGATACGCAGTATTTT. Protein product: CASSWNLLTDTQYF.

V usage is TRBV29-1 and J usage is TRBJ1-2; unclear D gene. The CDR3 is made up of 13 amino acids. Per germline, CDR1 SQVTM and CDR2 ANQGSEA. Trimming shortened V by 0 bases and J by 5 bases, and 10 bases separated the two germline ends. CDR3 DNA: TGCAGCGTTGAAGATCGTCCGGAATATGGCTACACCTTC. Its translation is CSVEDRPEYGYTF. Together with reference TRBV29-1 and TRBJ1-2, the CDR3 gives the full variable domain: SAVISQKPSRDICQRGTSLTIQCQVDSQVTMMFWYRQQPGQSLTLIATANQGSEATYESGFVIDKFPISRPNLTFSTLTVSNMSPEDSSIYLCSVEDRPEYGYTFGSGTRLTVV.